The present T cell receptor beta chain was sequenced within a study of T-cell memory formation after mild COVID-19. General study results and limits: While clones contracting from day 15 to 85 were balanced between CD4 and CD8, later expanders leaned CD4+. SARS-CoV-2 specificity of second-wave clones peaking day 37 was unconfirmed. The appearance of some responding clones in pre-infection memory suggested that cross-reactive memory joined.

This clonotype has a handful of counts. Antigen: not known. The 5'RACE method, run with constant-segment primers, produced TCR alpha and TCR beta cDNA libraries (carrying sample barcodes and UMIs). TCRdb redid the calling of the 5' RACE reads with MiXCR, one entry per CDR3 protein. The table records tens of thousands of distinct CDR3 sequences, around 13% of them present only once. The sequence was collected from an adult woman who had mild COVID-19 (a few samples of this study predate the infection). Cell type and time point are not known. The specimen was PBMCs or a T cell subset sorted from them (not recorded which).

CDR3 bases: TGTGCCAGCAGCCCCCAAATGGTTAGCGGGAGAAAAAATGAGCAGTTCTTC. Its translation: CASSPQMVSGRKNEQFF. The chain employs TRBV7-3 and TRBJ2-1, with 9 bases matching TRBD2. V trimming: 5 bases; J trimming: 7 bases; junction bases outside the gene matches: 15. CDR1 and CDR2 from the germline V gene are SGHTA and FQGTGA. The CDR3 sequence is 17 residues long. Complete variable domain (other parts from reference TRBV7-3 and TRBJ2-1): GAGVSQTPSNKVTEKGKYVELRCDPISGHTALYWYRQSLGQGPEFLIYFQGTGAADDSGLPNDRFFAVRPEGSVSTLKIQRTERGDSAVYLCASSPQMVSGRKNEQFFGPGTRLTVL.